This T cell receptor beta chain was observed in a study of T cells after yellow fever vaccination. MiXCR, applied by TCRdb to the 5' RACE reads, yields one record per CDR3 protein. Seen here are a few hundred thousand distinct CDR3 sequences, 6.5% to 8.5% observed once, and the top ten hold approximately 0.85%. This clonotype was seen only a few times. Germline assignment: CDR1 SGHRS and CDR2 YFSETQ. V lost 3 bases, J lost 9 bases, and 16 bases lay in between. The CDR3 has 14 amino acids. The chain carries TRBV5-1 and TRBJ2-1, with a tentative D call TRBD2 (6 bases). The material was CD4+ T cells sorted from PBMCs, obtained 15 days after the yellow fever booster vaccination. This receptor was taken from a man between 25 and 39 years old who received the YFV17D yellow fever vaccine. The CDR3 reads CASSSGGNRGEQFF. The CDR3 bases are TGCGCCAGCAGCTCTGGAGGGAACCGGGGTGAGCAGTTCTTC.